A selection of T cell receptor beta chains follows, all from one sample in a study of blood T cell repertoires in COVID-19. Sequenced by immunoSEQ multiplex PCR; TCRdb stores in-frame clones only, minus some. Of more than 250,000 clones in the sample, roughly 90% were seen once. Sequenced sample: PBMCs or T cells enriched from blood (not recorded which). The receptors were sampled from a woman aged 25 to 39 who had recovered from COVID-19. The CDR3 runs from the conserved cysteine through the conserved F or W. Each record gives: clone size, J gene, CDR3 length, V gene, D gene, CDR3 protein, CDR3 DNA. A D gene is named only where the DNA matches it firmly. Clone size is stated in some rows and not others, as once, few, many or a class when expanded.

. | TRBJ1-3 | 14 | TRBV15 | . | CATSRDRVGNTIYF | TGTGCCACCAGCAGAGATCGGGTTGGAAACACCATATATTTT
. | TRBJ2-3 | 14 | TRBV5-1 | TRBD1 | CASSGGGSTDTQYF | TGCGCCAGCTCAGGGGGCGGGAGCACAGATACGCAGTATTTT
. | TRBJ2-3 | 15 | TRBV9 | TRBD2 | CASSDIAGVTDTQYF | TGTGCCAGCAGCGACATAGCGGGGGTCACAGATACGCAGTATTTT
. | TRBJ2-7 | 14 | TRBV7-2 | . | CASSFSVQVDEQYF | TGTGCCAGCAGCTTTTCTGTACAGGTTGACGAGCAGTACTTC
. | TRBJ1-1 | 15 | TRBV28 | TRBD1 | CASRLTGTGAPEAFF | TGTGCCAGCAGGCTCACCGGGACAGGTGCTCCTGAAGCTTTCTTT
. | TRBJ2-5 | 12 | TRBV6-5 | TRBD2 | CASGLAEETQYF | TGTGCCAGCGGCCTAGCGGAAGAGACCCAGTACTTC
. | TRBJ2-7 | 13 | TRBV4-1 | TRBD1 | CASRLGQGYEQYF | TGCGCCAGCAGATTAGGACAGGGCTACGAGCAGTACTTC
. | TRBJ2-5 | 16 | TRBV18 | . | CASSPGGLALWETQYF | TGTGCCAGCTCCCCCGGTGGTCTAGCTTTATGGGAGACCCAGTACTTC
. | TRBJ1-4 | 16 | TRBV5-5 | TRBD1 | CASSLAGQGRGEKLFF | TGTGCCAGCAGCTTGGCGGGACAGGGCCGAGGTGAAAAACTGTTTTTT
. | TRBJ2-7 | 14 | TRBV29-1 | . | CSVEDRGSSYEQYF | TGCAGCGTTGAAGATCGTGGCAGCTCCTACGAGCAGTACTTC
. | TRBJ2-7 | 16 | TRBV19 | TRBD1 | CASSIGSRDRGSEQYF | TGTGCCAGTAGTATAGGGAGCCGGGACAGGGGCTCCGAGCAGTACTTC
. | TRBJ2-7 | 15 | TRBV10-2 | TRBD2 | CASRASSGREGEQYF | TGCGCCAGCAGGGCATCAAGTGGCCGGGAGGGCGAGCAGTACTTC
. | TRBJ1-4 | 15 | TRBV5-5 | . | CASSSWGVTNEKLFF | TGTGCCAGCAGCTCATGGGGGGTAACTAATGAAAAACTGTTTTTT
. | TRBJ2-1 | 14 | TRBV2 | TRBD2 | CASSEEGLVNEQFF | TGTGCCAGCAGTGAAGAAGGACTAGTCAATGAGCAGTTCTTC
once | TRBJ2-2 | 19 | TRBV24-1 | TRBD1 | CATSDPSWDRGIHTGELFF | TGTGCCACCAGTGACCCCTCATGGGACAGGGGGATTCACACCGGGGAGCTGTTTTTT
. | TRBJ2-1 | 14 | TRBV4-3 | TRBD2 | CASSPGLAGVEQFF | TGCGCCAGCAGCCCGGGACTAGCGGGAGTTGAGCAGTTCTTC
. | TRBJ2-7 | 15 | TRBV28 | TRBD1 | CASRSIGTGRSEHYF | TGTGCCAGCAGATCTATCGGGACAGGGAGGTCCGAGCACTACTTC
. | TRBJ1-1 | 9 | TRBV12-3/TRBV12-4 | . | CALRPRAFF | TGTGCCTTAAGGCCGAGGGCTTTCTTT
. | TRBJ2-3 | 16 | TRBV10-3 | TRBD2 | CAISELAGGTVDTQYF | TGTGCCATCAGTGAGCTAGCGGGAGGGACGGTAGATACGCAGTATTTT
. | TRBJ2-3 | 15 | TRBV7-3 | . | CASSPSRASTDTQYF | TGTGCCAGCAGCCCATCCCGAGCTAGCACAGATACGCAGTATTTT
. | TRBJ1-2 | 14 | TRBV29-1 | . | CSVGEIGNRADYTF | TGCAGCGTTGGCGAGATTGGGAACAGGGCGGACTACACCTTC